Reported below is one T cell receptor beta chain. The antigen is unknown. Germline V gene data show CDR1 as SEHNR and CDR2 as FQNEAQ (reference sequence). This CDR3 spans 18 amino acids. The data were obtained in a study of T cells expressing NK-cell markers. Study outcomes and limitations: The CD3+CD56-NKG2C+ fraction of four donors was likewise dominated by these clonotypes.

Beta-chain TCR cDNA was generated via 5'RACE template switching with UMIs. After re-calling the 5' RACE reads, TCRdb lists one entry per CDR3 protein, DNA absent. Reported are 350,000 to 400,000 distinct CDR3 sequences; the ten largest clones contain around a tenth. The sample was blood T cells: a sorted CD56 or NKG2C T cell subset, CD4+ or CD8+ T cells, or bulk PBMC T cells (not recorded which). The chain has TRBV7-9 and TRBJ2-2; the TCRdb D gene call, TRBD2, has no DNA to confirm it. The receptor's source is a woman in her 50s in good health. This CDR3 reads CASSLEVPSISNTGELFF.